This T cell receptor (beta chain) was recovered during a study of T cell responses to AZD1222 COVID-19 vaccine. Study as a whole: Analysis merged second doses at about 4 or about 12 weeks. The study's findings and limits: Within unmutated variant regions lay the reported targets of nearly half of spike-specific TCRs. Two doses of AZD1222 preceded a rise in Spike-specific TCR breadth and depth.

As for this clone: Its cognate antigen is unknown.

Sequencing used immunoSEQ multiplex PCR; TCRdb keeps in-frame clones, though not all of them. The profile covers approximately 85,000 clones, with 86% appearing a single time and roughly 7.7% taken by the ten largest. This CDR3 is built from 13 residues. With 3 bases removed from V and 0 bases from J, the gap between germline ends came to 3 bases. In germline, CDR1 is LNHDA, CDR2 SQIVND (reference sequence). The material was peripheral blood, obtained on day 0 of AZD1222 vaccination. The V and J genes are TRBV19 and TRBJ1-3; unclear D gene. The TCR originated in an adult in good health. This chain's CDR3 is CASSMSSGNTIYF. DNA for the CDR3: TGTGCCAGTAGTATGTCCTCTGGAAACACCATATATTTT.